This T cell receptor (beta chain) was profiled in a study of blood T cell repertoires in COVID-19. Study overall: Acute and convalescent COVID-19 samples came from the United States, Italy and Spain. Sample material is recorded as cDNA or gDNA derived from T cells, B-cell-depleted T cells, or PBMCs.

V lost 2 bases to trimming and J lost 7 bases, with 13 bases between them. This CDR3 is built from 13 residues. Looked up from germline, CDR1 is SGHDT and CDR2 is YYEEEE. As handled by the study authors: Counts of nucleated cells, estimated from reference gene primer amplification, were obtained. The data were produced by immunoSEQ multiplex PCR, yet TCRdb's version contains in-frame clones alone and is incomplete. V and J calls and clone size are as listed in that table; D and trimming were resolved from the DNA. The data contain 52,000 or so clones, approximately 90% of them seen just once; the ten biggest clones take up around 3.9%.

This rearrangement joins TRBV5-6 to TRBJ2-7; tentative D call: TRBD2 (6 bases). The specimen was peripheral blood. This TCR was sampled from a man aged 45 to 65 with acute or convalescent COVID-19. CDR3 sequence: CASSFGLNLEQYF. The CDR3 region has the DNA TGTGCCAGCAGCTTCGGACTAAACTTGGAGCAGTACTTC. Full variable domain (missing parts from reference TRBV5-6 and TRBJ2-7): DAGVTQSPTHLIKTRGQQVTLRCSPKSGHDTVSWYQQALGQGPQFIFQYYEEEERQRGNFPDRFSGHQFPNYSSELNVNALLLGDSALYLCASSFGLNLEQYFGPGTRLTVT.